A single sample gave rise to the 8 T cell receptor beta chains below, sequenced in a study of Graves' ophthalmopathy and Graves' hyperthyroidism. Researchers took RNA transcripts and amplified TCR beta CDR3 regions from them. An opening RT-PCR round employed HTBI primers and preceded a second-round multiplex PCR. From the multiplex PCR reads, TCRdb called clonotypes with MiXCR, one entry per CDR3 protein. The table lists 580,000 or so distinct CDR3 sequences, roughly 40% of them singletons, with roughly 4% in the top ten. Sequencing was done on a sample of peripheral blood or thyroid tissue (not recorded which). Receptor source: an adult man with Graves' hyperthyroidism.

This clonotype was seen at least ten times. This chain uses TRBV7-8 with TRBJ2-5; TRBD2 aligns across 12 bases. Trimming removed 6 bases from V and 1 base from J; junction bases left unmatched: 6. The germline gives CDR1 SGHVS, CDR2 FQNEAQ. The CDR3 runs to 16 residues. CDR3 sequence (DNA): TGTGCCAGCAGTTCGAGACTAGCGGGGGCCCAAGAGACCCAGTACTTC. It specifies CASSSRLAGAQETQYF.

This clonotype came up a few times. This chain uses TRBV7-9 with TRBJ2-7; D may be TRBD1 (6 bases). The CDR3 has 15 amino acids. Germline CDR1 is SEHNR and CDR2 is FQNEAQ (reference sequence). Trimming shortened V by 3 bases and J by 0 bases, and 12 bases separated the two germline ends. The CDR3 DNA reads as TGTGCCAGCAGCTTTGGGGCAGGGGCCTCCTACGAGCAGTACTTC. Amino acids: CASSFGAGASYEQYF.

This clonotype was found many times. The V call is TRBV7-9, the J call TRBJ1-2; D is uncertain. Germline V gene data show CDR1 as SEHNR and CDR2 as FQNEAQ (reference sequence). This CDR3 region has 14 residues. V was trimmed by 5 bases and J by 0 bases, leaving 10 bases between them. CDR3: CASSPQVPNYGYTF. The CDR3 nucleotides are TGTGCCAGCAGCCCCCAGGTCCCTAACTATGGCTACACCTTC. The full variable domain, with the rest looked up from reference TRBV7-9 and TRBJ1-2, is DTGVSQNPRHKITKRGQNVTFRCDPISEHNRLYWYRQTLGQGPEFLTYFQNEAQLEKSRLLSDRFSAERPKGSFSTLEIQRTEQGDSAMYLCASSPQVPNYGYTFGSGTRLTVV.

The CDR3 loop is CASSPTGLGNQPQHF. Here the CDR3 DNA reads TGCGCCAGCAGCCCAACGGGGTTGGGCAATCAGCCCCAGCATTTT. V usage is TRBV5-1 and J usage is TRBJ1-5; no clear D gene. CDR3 length equals 15 residues. Per germline, CDR1 SGHRS and CDR2 YFSETQ. V was pared by 4 bases and J by 2 bases, with 13 bases between.

This clonotype appeared a few times. This chain links TRBV11-2 with TRBJ2-5; the match to TRBD2 covers 14 bases. This CDR3 is built from 16 residues. The junction had 7 bases not matched to a gene; V was cut back by 5 bases and J by 5 bases. Per the germline V gene, CDR1 is SGHAT and CDR2 is FQNNGV. This CDR3 is CASSIRTSGRWETQYF. DNA for the CDR3: TGTGCCAGCAGCATTCGGACTAGCGGGAGGTGGGAGACCCAGTACTTC.

This clonotype has at least ten counts. The chain uses TRBV3-1 and TRBJ1-2; no reliable D call. CDR1 and CDR2 (germline): LGHDT, YNNKEL (reference sequence). Between the trimmed V and J ends, which lost 4 bases and 4 bases, there was a span of 13 bases. This CDR3 contains 14 residues. The CDR3 is CASSRNGYSYGYTF. CDR3 in DNA: TGTGCCAGCAGCCGGAACGGATACTCCTATGGCTACACCTTC.

The chain has TRBV15 and TRBJ1-4; TRBD1 is a possible D gene (5 bases). Germline CDR1 and CDR2: LNHNV and YYDKDF (reference sequence). V was clipped by 3 bases and J by 8 bases, with 19 bases between them. The CDR3 has 16 residues. In DNA, the CDR3 is TGTGCCACCAGCAGTTTATGGGGCCCCCTCCGAGAAAAACTGTTTTTT. Amino acids: CATSSLWGPLREKLFF. Looking up the rest from reference TRBV15 and TRBJ1-4 gives the full variable domain: DAMVIQNPRYQVTQFGKPVTLSCSQTLNHNVMYWYQQKSSQAPKLLFHYYDKDFNNEADTPDNFQSRRPNTSFCFLDIRSPGLGDTAMYLCATSSLWGPLREKLFFGSGTQLSVL.

V and J are TRBV7-9 and TRBJ1-1; possibly TRBD1 for D (6 bases). Trimming removed 5 bases at V and 5 bases at J, with 12 bases between. This CDR3 is built from 13 residues. From germline, CDR1 is SEHNR and CDR2 FQNEAQ (reference sequence). The CDR3: CASSTEQGTEAFF. CDR3 DNA: TGTGCCAGCAGCACGGAACAGGGAACTGAAGCTTTCTTT.